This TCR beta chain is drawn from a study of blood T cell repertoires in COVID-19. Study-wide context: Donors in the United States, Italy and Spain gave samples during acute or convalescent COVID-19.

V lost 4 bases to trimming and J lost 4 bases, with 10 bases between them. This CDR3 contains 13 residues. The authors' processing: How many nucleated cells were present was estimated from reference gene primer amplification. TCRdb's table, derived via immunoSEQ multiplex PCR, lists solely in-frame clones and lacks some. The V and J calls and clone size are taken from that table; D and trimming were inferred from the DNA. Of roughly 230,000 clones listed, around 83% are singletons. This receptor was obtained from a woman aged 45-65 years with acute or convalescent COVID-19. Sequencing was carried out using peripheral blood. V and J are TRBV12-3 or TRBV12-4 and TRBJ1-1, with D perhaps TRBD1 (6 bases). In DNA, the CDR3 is TGTGCCAGCAGTTACAGGGTATCCACTGAAGCTTTCTTT. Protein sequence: CASSYRVSTEAFF.